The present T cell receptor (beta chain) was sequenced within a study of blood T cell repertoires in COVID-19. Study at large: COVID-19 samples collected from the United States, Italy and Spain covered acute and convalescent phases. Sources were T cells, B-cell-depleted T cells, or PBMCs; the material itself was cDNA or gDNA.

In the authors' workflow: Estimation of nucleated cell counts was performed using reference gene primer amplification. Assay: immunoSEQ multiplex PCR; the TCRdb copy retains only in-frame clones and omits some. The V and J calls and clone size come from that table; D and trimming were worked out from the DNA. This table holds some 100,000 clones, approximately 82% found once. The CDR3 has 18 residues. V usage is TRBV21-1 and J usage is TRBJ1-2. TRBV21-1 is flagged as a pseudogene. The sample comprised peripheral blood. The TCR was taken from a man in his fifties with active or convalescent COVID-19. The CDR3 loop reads CASSNPGTSPPNPSGYTF. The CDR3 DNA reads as TGTGCCAGCAGCAACCCCGGGACTTCTCCCCCTAACCCGAGTGGCTACACCTTC.